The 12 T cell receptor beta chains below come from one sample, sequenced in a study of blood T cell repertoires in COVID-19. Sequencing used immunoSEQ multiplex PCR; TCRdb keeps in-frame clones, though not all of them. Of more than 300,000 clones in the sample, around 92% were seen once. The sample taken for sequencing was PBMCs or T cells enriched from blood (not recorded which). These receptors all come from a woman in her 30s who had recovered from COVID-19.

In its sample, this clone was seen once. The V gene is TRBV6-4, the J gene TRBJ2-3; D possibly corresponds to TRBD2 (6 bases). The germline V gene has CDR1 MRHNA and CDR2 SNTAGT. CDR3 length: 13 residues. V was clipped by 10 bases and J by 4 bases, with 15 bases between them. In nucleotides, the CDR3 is TGTGCCACCGGAGGAGGGGCTTCAGATACGCAGTATTTT. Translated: CATGGGASDTQYF.

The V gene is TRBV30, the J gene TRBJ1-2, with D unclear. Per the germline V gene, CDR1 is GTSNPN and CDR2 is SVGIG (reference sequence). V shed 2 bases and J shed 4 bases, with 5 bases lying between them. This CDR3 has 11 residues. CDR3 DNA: TGTGCCTGGAGTTTAGCCTATGGCTACACCTTC. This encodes CAWSLAYGYTF.

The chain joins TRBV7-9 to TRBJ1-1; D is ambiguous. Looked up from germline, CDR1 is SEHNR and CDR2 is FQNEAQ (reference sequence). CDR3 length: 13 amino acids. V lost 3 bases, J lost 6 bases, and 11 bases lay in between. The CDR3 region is CASSFGQLSEAFF. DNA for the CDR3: TGTGCCAGCAGCTTTGGGCAGTTGTCTGAAGCTTTCTTT.

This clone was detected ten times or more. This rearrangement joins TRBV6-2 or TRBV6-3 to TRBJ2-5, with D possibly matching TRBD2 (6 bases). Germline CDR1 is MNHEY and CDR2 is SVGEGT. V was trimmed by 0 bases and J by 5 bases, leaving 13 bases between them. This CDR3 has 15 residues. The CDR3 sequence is CASSYSGGLWETQYF. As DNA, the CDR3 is TGTGCCAGCAGTTACTCCGGGGGTTTATGGGAGACCCAGTACTTC.

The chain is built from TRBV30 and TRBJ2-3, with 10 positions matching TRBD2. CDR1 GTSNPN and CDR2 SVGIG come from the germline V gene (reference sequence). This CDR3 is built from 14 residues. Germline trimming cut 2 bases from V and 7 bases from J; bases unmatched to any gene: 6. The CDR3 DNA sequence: TGTGCCTGGAGTAAGGCTAGCGGGGGCTATACGCAGTATTTT. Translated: CAWSKASGGYTQYF.

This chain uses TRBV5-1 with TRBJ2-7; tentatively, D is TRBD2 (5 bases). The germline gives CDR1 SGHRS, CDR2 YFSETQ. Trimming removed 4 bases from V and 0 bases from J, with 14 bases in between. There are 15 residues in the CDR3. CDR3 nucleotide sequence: TGCGCCAGCAGCCAGGCGGACTGGAGCTCCTACGAGCAGTACTTC. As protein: CASSQADWSSYEQYF.

CDR3 sequence reads: CASSPDFLQETQYF. The CDR3, as DNA: TGTGCCAGCAGCCCAGACTTCTTGCAAGAGACCCAGTACTTC. The chain recombines TRBV7-9 with TRBJ2-5, with no clear D. Trimming removed 5 bases from V and 2 bases from J, with 12 bases in between. The CDR3 extends over 14 amino acids. Germline loops: CDR1 SEHNR, CDR2 FQNEAQ (reference sequence).

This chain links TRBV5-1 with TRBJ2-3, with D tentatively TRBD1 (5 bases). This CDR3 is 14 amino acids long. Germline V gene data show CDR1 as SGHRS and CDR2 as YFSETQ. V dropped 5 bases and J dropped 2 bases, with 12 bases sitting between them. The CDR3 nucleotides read TGCGCCAGCAGATTAGACAGATCCACAGATACGCAGTATTTT. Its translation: CASRLDRSTDTQYF. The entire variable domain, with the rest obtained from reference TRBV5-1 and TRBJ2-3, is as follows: KAGVTQTPRYLIKTRGQQVTLSCSPISGHRSVSWYQQTPGQGLQFLFEYFSETQRNKGNFPGRFSGRQFSNSRSEMNVSTLELGDSALYLCASRLDRSTDTQYFGPGTRLTVL.

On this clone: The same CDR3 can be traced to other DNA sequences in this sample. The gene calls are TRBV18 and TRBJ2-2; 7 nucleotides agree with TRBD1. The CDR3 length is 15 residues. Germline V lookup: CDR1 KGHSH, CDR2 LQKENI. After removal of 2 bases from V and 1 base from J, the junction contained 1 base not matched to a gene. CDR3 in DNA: TGTGCCAGCTCACCAGGGACAGAGAACACCGGGGAGCTGTTTTTT. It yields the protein CASSPGTENTGELFF.

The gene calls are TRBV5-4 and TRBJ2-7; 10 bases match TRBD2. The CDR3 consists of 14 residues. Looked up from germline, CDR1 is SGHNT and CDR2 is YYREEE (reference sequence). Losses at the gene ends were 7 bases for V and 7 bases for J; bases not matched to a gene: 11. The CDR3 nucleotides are TGTGCCAGCGAGGATGCTAGCGGGAGTGAGGAGCAGTACTTC. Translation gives CASEDASGSEEQYF.

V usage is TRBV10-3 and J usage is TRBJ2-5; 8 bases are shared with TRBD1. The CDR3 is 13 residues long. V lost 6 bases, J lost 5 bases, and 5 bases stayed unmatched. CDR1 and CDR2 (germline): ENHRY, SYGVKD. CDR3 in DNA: TGTGCCATCAGGCAGGGGGCGGATGAGACCCAGTACTTC. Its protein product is CAIRQGADETQYF.

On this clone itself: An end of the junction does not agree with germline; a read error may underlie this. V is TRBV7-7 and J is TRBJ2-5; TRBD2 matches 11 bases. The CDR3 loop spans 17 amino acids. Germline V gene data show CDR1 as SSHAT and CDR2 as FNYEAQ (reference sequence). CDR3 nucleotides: TGTGCTAGCAGCTTACAGAGGGTTAGCGGGAGGGGGATTACCCAGTACTTC. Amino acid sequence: CASSLQRVSGRGITQYF.